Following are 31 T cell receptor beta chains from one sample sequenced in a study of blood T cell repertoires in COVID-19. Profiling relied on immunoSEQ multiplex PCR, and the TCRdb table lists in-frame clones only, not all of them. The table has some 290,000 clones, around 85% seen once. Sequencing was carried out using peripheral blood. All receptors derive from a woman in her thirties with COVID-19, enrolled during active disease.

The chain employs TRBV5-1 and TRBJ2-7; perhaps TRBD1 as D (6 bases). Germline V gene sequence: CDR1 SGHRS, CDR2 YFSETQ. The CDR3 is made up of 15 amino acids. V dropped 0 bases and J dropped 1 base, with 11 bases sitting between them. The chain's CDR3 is CASSLDSGESYEQYF. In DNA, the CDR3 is TGCGCCAGCAGCTTGGATTCAGGGGAGTCCTACGAGCAGTACTTC.

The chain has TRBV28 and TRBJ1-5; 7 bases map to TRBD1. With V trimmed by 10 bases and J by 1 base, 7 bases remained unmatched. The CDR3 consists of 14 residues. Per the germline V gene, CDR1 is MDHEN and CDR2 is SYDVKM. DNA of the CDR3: TGTGCCACCTCCGGGACAGAGAGCAATCAGCCCCAGCATTTT. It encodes CATSGTESNQPQHF.

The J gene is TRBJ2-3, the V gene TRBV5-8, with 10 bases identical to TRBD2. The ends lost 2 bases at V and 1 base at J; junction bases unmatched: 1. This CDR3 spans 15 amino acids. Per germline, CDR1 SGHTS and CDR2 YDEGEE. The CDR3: CASSLGTSGTDTQYF. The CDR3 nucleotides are TGTGCCAGCAGCTTAGGGACTAGCGGCACAGATACGCAGTATTTT. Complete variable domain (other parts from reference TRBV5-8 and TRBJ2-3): EAGVTQSPTHLIKTRGQQATLRCSPISGHTSVYWYQQALGLGLQFLLWYDEGEERNRGNFPPRFSGRQFPNYSSELNVNALELEDSALYLCASSLGTSGTDTQYFGPGTRLTVL.

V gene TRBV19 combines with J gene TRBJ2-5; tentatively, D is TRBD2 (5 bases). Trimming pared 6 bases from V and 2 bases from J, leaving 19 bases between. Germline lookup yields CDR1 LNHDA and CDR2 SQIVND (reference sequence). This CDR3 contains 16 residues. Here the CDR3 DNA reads TGTGCCAGTAGCCCTAATTTAGGTCGGGGACAAGAGACCCAGTACTTC. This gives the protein CASSPNLGRGQETQYF.

The CDR3 protein is CASGLSGPGANVLTF. CDR3 DNA: TGTGCTAGTGGTTTGAGCGGGCCTGGGGCCAACGTCCTGACTTTC. The chain employs TRBV12-5 and TRBJ2-6; maybe TRBD2 (6 bases). Trimming left V 2 bases short and J 2 bases short, with 7 bases between. Germline CDR1 is LGHNT and CDR2 is FRNRAP. The CDR3 is 15 residues long.

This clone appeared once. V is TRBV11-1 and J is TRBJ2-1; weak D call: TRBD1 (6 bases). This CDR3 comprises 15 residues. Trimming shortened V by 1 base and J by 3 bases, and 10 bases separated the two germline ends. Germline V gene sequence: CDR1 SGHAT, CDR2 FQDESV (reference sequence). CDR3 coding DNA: TGTGCCAGCAGCTTAGGGGGGCCGAGCTACAATGAGCAGTTCTTC. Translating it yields CASSLGGPSYNEQFF.

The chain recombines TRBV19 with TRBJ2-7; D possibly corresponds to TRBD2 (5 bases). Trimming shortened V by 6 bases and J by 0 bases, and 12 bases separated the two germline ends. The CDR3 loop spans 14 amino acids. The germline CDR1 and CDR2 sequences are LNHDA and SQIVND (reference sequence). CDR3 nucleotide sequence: TGTGCCAGTAGGATTAGCGCTTCCTCCTACGAGCAGTACTTC. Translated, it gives CASRISASSYEQYF.

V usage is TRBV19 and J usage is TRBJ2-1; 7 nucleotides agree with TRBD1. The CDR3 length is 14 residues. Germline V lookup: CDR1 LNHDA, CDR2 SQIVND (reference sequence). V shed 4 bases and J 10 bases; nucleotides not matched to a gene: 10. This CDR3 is CASSTTPATGEQFF. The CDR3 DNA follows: TGTGCCAGTAGTACCACACCCGCGACAGGGGAGCAGTTCTTC.

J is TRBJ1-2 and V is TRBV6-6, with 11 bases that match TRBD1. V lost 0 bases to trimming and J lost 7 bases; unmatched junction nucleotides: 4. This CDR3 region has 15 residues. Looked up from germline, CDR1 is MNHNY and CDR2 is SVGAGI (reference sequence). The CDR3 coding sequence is TGTGCCAGCAGTTACTCGGACAGGGGGCTTCTTGGCTACACCTTC. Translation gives CASSYSDRGLLGYTF.

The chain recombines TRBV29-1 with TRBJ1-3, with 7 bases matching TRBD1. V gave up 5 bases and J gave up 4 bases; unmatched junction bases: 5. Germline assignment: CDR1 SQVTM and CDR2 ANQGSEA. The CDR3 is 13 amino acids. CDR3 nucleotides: TGCAGCGTTCGACAGGGTTCGGGAAACACCATATATTTT. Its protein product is CSVRQGSGNTIYF. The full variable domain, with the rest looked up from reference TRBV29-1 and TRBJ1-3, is SAVISQKPSRDICQRGTSLTIQCQVDSQVTMMFWYRQQPGQSLTLIATANQGSEATYESGFVIDKFPISRPNLTFSTLTVSNMSPEDSSIYLCSVRQGSGNTIYFGEGSWLTVV.

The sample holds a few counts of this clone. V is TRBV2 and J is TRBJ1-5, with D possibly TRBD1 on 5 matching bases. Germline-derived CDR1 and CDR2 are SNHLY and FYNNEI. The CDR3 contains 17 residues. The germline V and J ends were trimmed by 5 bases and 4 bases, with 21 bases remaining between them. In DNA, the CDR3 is TGTGCCAGCAGTTTTCCTCGCCGTGGGGGGATTAATCAGCCCCAGCATTTT. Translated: CASSFPRRGGINQPQHF.

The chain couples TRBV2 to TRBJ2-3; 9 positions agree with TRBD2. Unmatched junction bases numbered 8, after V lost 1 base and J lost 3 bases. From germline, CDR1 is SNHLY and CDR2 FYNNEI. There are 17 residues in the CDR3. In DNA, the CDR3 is TGTGCCAGCAGTGAAGTGGGCGGGGGGGCCTTGACAGATACGCAGTATTTT. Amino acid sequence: CASSEVGGGALTDTQYF.

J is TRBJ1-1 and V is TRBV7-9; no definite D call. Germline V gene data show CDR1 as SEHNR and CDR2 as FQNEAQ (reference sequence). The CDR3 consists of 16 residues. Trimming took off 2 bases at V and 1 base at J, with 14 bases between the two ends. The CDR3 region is CASSLPWLSPNTEAFF. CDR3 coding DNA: TGTGCCAGCAGCTTACCCTGGCTCTCCCCGAACACTGAAGCTTTCTTT.

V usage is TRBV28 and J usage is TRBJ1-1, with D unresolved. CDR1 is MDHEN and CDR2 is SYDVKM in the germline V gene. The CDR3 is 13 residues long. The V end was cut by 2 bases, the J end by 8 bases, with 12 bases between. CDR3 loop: CASSLPYTREAFF. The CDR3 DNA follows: TGTGCCAGCAGTTTACCCTACACCAGGGAAGCTTTCTTT.

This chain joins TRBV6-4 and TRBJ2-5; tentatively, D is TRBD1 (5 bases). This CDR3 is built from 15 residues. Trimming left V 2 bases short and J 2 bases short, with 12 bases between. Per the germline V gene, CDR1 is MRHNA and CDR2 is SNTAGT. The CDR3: CASSDGRVVQETQYF. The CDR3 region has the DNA TGTGCCAGCAGTGACGGCAGGGTGGTACAAGAGACCCAGTACTTC.

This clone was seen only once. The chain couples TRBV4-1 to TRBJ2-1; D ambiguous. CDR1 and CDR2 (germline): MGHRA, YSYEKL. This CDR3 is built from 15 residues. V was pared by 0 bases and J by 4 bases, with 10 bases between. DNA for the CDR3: TGCGCCAGCAGCCAAGATACCGACTCGTACAATGAGCAGTTCTTC. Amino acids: CASSQDTDSYNEQFF.

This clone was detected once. In nucleotides, the CDR3 is TGTGCCAGCAGCTCCCAACTAGCGGGGGGGCAATACGAGCAGTACTTC. Its protein product is CASSSQLAGGQYEQYF. The rearrangement joins TRBV11-2 to TRBJ2-7, with 13 bases matching TRBD2. CDR3 length equals 16 residues. J gave up 4 bases and V 4 bases, and 7 bases lay outside the gene matches. The germline V gene encodes CDR1 SGHAT and CDR2 FQNNGV.

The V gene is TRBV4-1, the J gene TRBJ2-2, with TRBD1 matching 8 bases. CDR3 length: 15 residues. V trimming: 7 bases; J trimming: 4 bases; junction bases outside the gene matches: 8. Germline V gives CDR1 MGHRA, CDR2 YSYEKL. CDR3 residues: CASTPTGATTGELFF. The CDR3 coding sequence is TGCGCCAGCACCCCGACAGGGGCGACCACCGGGGAGCTGTTTTTT.

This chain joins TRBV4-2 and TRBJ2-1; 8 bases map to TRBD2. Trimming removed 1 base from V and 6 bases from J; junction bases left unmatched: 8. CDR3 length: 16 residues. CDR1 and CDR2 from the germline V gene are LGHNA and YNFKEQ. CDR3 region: CASSQVATSVGNEQFF. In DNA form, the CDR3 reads TGTGCCAGCAGCCAAGTAGCGACTAGCGTTGGCAATGAGCAGTTCTTC.

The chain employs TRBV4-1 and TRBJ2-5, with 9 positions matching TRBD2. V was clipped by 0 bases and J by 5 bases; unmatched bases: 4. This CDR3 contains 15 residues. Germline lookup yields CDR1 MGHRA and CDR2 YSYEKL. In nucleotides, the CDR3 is TGCGCCAGCAGCCAAGACGCGGGGGGGCGGGAGACCCAGTACTTC. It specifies CASSQDAGGRETQYF.

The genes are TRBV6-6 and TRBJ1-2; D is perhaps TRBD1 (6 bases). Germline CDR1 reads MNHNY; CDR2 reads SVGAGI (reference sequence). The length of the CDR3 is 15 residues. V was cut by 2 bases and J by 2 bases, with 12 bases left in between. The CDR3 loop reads CASSYAQGGNYGYTF. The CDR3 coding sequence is TGTGCCAGCAGTTACGCACAGGGAGGGAACTATGGCTACACCTTC.

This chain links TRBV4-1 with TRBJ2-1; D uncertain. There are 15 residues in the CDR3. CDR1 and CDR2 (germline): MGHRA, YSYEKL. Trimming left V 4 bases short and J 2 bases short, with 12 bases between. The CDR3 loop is CASSPLPRPYNEQFF. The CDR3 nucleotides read TGCGCCAGCAGCCCACTCCCCAGGCCCTACAATGAGCAGTTCTTC.

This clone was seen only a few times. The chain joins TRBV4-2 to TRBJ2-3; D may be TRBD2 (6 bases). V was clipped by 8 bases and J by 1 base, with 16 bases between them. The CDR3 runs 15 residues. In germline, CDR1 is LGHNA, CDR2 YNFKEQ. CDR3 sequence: CASGVGSGGTDTQYF. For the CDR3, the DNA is TGTGCCAGCGGTGTTGGGTCGGGGGGCACAGATACGCAGTATTTT.

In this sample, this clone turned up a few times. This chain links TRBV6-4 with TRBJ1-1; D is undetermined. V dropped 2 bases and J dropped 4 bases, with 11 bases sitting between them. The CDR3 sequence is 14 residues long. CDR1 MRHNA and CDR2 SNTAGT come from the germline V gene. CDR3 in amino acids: CASSDDALGTEAFF. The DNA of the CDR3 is TGTGCCAGCAGTGACGATGCGCTAGGCACTGAAGCTTTCTTT.

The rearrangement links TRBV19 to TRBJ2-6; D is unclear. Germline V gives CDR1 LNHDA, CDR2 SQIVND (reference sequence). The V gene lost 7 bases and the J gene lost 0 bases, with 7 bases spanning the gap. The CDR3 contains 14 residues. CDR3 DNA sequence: TGTGCCAGTACCCCTCGCTCTGGGGCCAACGTCCTGACTTTC. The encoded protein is CASTPRSGANVLTF.

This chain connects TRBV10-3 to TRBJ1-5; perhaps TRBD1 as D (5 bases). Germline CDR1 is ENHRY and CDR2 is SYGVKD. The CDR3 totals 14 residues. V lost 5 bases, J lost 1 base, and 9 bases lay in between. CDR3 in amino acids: CAISPEGSNQPQHF. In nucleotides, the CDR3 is TGTGCCATCAGTCCGGAGGGGAGCAATCAGCCCCAGCATTTT.

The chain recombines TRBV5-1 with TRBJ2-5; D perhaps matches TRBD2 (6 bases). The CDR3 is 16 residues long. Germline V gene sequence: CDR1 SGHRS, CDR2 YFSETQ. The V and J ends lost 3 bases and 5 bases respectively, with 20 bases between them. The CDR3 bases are TGCGCCAGCAGCTACGGGCCGGGGGAGAGTTGGGAGACCCAGTACTTC. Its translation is CASSYGPGESWETQYF.

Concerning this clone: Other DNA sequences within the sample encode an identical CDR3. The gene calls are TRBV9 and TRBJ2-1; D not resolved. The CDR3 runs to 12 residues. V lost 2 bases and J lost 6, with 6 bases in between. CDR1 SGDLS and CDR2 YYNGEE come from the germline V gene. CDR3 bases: TGTGCCAGCAGCGTGGCCCTCAATGAGCAGTTCTTC. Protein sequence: CASSVALNEQFF.

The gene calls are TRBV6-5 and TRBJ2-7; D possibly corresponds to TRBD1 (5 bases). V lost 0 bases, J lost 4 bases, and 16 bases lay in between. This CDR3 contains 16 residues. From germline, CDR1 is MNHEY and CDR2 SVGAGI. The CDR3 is CASSYSLELYRYEQYF. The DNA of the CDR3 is TGTGCCAGCAGTTACTCGCTAGAGCTCTACAGGTACGAGCAGTACTTC.

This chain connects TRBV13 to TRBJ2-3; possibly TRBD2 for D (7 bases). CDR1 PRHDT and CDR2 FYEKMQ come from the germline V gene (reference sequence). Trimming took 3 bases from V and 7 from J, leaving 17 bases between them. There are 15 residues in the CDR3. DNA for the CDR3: TGTGCCAGCAGCTTTCGGGGGGCCGATGAGTATACGCAGTATTTT. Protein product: CASSFRGADEYTQYF.

In DNA, the CDR3 is TGTGCCAGCAGCGCTGGGGGGGGGACCTATGGCTACACCTTC. Translating it yields CASSAGGGTYGYTF. The rearrangement uses TRBV9 and TRBJ1-2; TRBD1 might be the D (5 bases). V gave up 3 bases and J gave up 4 bases, with 13 bases separating them. Germline V lookup: CDR1 SGDLS, CDR2 YYNGEE. The length of the CDR3 is 14 residues.